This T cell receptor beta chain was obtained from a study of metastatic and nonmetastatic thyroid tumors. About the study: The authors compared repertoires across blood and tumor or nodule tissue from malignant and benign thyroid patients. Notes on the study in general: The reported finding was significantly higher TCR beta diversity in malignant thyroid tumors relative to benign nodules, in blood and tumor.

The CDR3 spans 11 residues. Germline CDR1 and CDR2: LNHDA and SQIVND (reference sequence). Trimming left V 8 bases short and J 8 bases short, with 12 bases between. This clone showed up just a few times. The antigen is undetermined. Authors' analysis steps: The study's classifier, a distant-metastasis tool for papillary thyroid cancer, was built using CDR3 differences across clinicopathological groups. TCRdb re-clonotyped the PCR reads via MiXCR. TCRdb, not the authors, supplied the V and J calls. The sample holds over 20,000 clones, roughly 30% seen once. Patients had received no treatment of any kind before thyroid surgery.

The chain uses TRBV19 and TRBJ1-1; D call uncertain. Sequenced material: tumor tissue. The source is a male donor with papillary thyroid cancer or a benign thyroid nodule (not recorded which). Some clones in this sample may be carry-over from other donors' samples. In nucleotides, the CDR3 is TGTGCCAGTGCCGAGACTTACGAAGCTTTCTTT. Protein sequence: CASAETYEAFF.